This paragraph reports one TCR beta chain. Looked up from germline, CDR1 is LGHNA and CDR2 is YSLEER. V lost 0 bases and J 8 bases, leaving 16 bases between the germline ends. The CDR3 length is 15 residues. This specimen belongs to a study of T-cell reconstitution after alpha-beta-depleted transplantation in children. As it was prepared, the TCRbeta library received unique molecular identifiers. TCRdb reanalysed the PCR reads using MiXCR and keeps one entry per CDR3 protein. The sample lists 500,000 or so distinct CDR3 sequences, approximately 29% occurring once. The clonotype comes from a human donor who donated a stem cell graft to a child with aplastic anemia. Sequenced here: PBMCs from the stem cell graft donor, sampled from the stem cell graft. The gene calls are TRBV4-3 and TRBJ1-2, with D perhaps matching TRBD1 (5 bases). For the CDR3, the DNA is TGCGCCAGCAGCCAAGAGTTACAGGCTCTGCAGGGCTACACCTTC. As protein: CASSQELQALQGYTF.